Included here is one TCR beta chain sequence, with context. The CDR3 spans 15 residues. Per the germline V gene, CDR1 is ENHRY and CDR2 is SYGVKD. V was trimmed by 8 bases and J by 1 base, leaving 16 bases between them. Per the authors' pipeline: It was from reference gene primer amplification that nucleated cell counts were estimated. TCRdb keeps only in-frame clones here, not all; method: immunoSEQ multiplex PCR. The D gene and trimming were derived from the DNA, and the V and J assignments and clone size from that table. The repertoire holds about 130,000 clones, around 75% seen once, with 4% to 5% in the top ten. Patients in Seattle were enrolled during active infection, then followed longitudinally. The sample comes from a study of blood T cell repertoires in COVID-19. Study-wide background: Both acute and convalescent COVID-19 samples were obtained from the United States, Italy and Spain. In each case, the material was cDNA or gDNA derived from T cells, B-cell-depleted T cells, or PBMCs.

Sequenced sample: peripheral blood. The chain recombines TRBV10-3 with TRBJ2-3, with D maybe TRBD2 (6 bases). The sequence was obtained from a woman in her sixties or seventies with COVID-19, enrolled during active disease. The CDR3 nucleotides read TGTGCCATCCGGGGAGGTCTCGGGGGCACAGATACGCAGTATTTT. This sequence encodes CAIRGGLGGTDTQYF.